These 12 T cell receptor beta chains were all obtained from the same sample, sequenced in a study of tumor-infiltrating lymphocytes in primary liver carcinoma. The source material, 20-30 mg of unsorted bulk tissue, was used to co-extract RNA and DNA. TCR beta cDNA was reverse-transcribed from roughly 520 ng of total RNA. The reaction used a constant-region primer and ProtoScript II reverse transcriptase. Slightly modified ARM-PCR served as the procedure for the TCR beta libraries. These libraries came from three rounds of nested multiplex PCR. TRBV1-TRBV30 forward primers and a C-beta reverse primer were used in the first two PCR rounds, which each ran for ten to eleven cycles. TCRdb redid the calling of the multiplex PCR reads with MiXCR, one entry per CDR3 protein. The profile shows approximately 73,000 distinct CDR3 sequences, over 55% of them singletons. Material for sequencing was liver tumor tissue from sampling region 4. The sample's subset: tumor region T4, right-lateral pole. These receptors were taken from a woman aged 60-75 years with primary liver carcinoma and hepatitis B virus infection.

A note on this clonotype: A much larger clone differs from this one at a single base, so this may be a read error. V usage is TRBV5-1 and J usage is TRBJ2-7; TRBD2 matches 9 bases. Germline V gives CDR1 SGHRS, CDR2 YFSETQ. J lost 2 bases, V lost 6 bases, and 12 bases had no gene match. The CDR3 extends over 16 amino acids. The CDR3 DNA sequence: TGCGCCAGCAATGGACCATCTAGCGGGATTGCCTACGAGCAGTACTTC. It is translated as CASNGPSSGIAYEQYF. Full variable domain (outside the CDR3, taken from reference TRBV5-1 and TRBJ2-7): KAGVTQTPRYLIKTRGQQVTLSCSPISGHRSVSWYQQTPGQGLQFLFEYFSETQRNKGNFPGRFSGRQFSNSRSEMNVSTLELGDSALYLCASNGPSSGIAYEQYFGPGTRLTVT.

This clonotype has only a few counts. One end of the junction does not line up with germline, which may come from a read error. The chain uses TRBV14 and TRBJ1-1; 7 bases match TRBD1. From germline, CDR1 is SGHDN and CDR2 FVKESK. This CDR3 has 16 amino acids. The CDR3 nucleotides are TGTACCAGCAGTCAAGATCGGGGACAGATGAACACTGAAGCTTTCTTT. Encoded protein: CTSSQDRGQMNTEAFF.

On this clonotype itself: One end of the junction is discordant with germline, which a read error may explain. This sequence joins TRBV6-5 and TRBJ2-5; 10 bases fit TRBD2. The germline gives CDR1 MNHEY, CDR2 SVGAGI. The CDR3 is 11 residues long. The DNA for the CDR3 is TGCACCAGCAGGCAAGCGGGAGGGGATTACTTC. Its translation is CTSRQAGGDYF.

This CDR3 reads CASSGQPSGNPGDSRYF. CDR3 DNA sequence: TGTGCCAGCAGTGGACAACCTAGCGGGAACCCGGGAGATTCGCGGTATTTT. The rearrangement links TRBV6-1 to TRBJ2-3; TRBD2 matches 9 bases. The J segment lost 14 bases and the V segment lost 4 bases, leaving 22 bases of the junction unmatched. The CDR3 loop spans 17 amino acids. Germline values: CDR1 MNHNS, CDR2 SASEGT.

This clonotype was seen more than once but under ten times. At one end, the junction sequence differs from germline, possibly due to a read error. The genes are TRBV12-3 or TRBV12-4 and TRBJ2-7; 8 nucleotides line up with TRBD2. The CDR3 covers 13 residues. CDR3 bases: TGTGCCAGCGGTTTAACTAGCGGTACCGCGCAGAACTTC. Its protein is CASGLTSGTAQNF.

Concerning this clonotype itself: One junction end does not reproduce the germline sequence, and a read error may be involved. This chain uses TRBV29-1 with TRBJ1-2; TRBD1 agrees at 8 bases. This CDR3 has 16 residues. The V gene's germline CDR1 is SQVTM and CDR2 ANQGSEA. The CDR3 spells CSVEYAGQGSGIGYTF. DNA for the CDR3: TGCAGCGTTGAATATGCCGGACAGGGCAGTGGTATTGGCTACACTTTC.

Concerning this clonotype itself: At one end the junction does not follow the germline gene, possibly because of a read error. The chain has TRBV11-3 and TRBJ2-7; D is perhaps TRBD1 (6 bases). The CDR3 runs to 15 residues. Per the germline V gene, CDR1 is SGHNT and CDR2 is YENEEA. CDR3 sequence reads: CASSLGTVGSLEHYF. The CDR3, as DNA: TGTGCCAGCAGCTTAGGGACAGTGGGTTCCCTCGAGCACTACTTC. Together with reference TRBV11-3 and TRBJ2-7, the CDR3 gives the full variable domain: EAGVVQSPRYKIIEKKQPVAFWCNPISGHNTLYWYLQNLGQGPELLIRYENEEAVDDSQLPKDRFSAERLKGVDSTLKIQPAELGDSAVYLCASSLGTVGSLEHYFGPGTRLTVT.

This clonotype was counted many times. The chain uses TRBV28 and TRBJ1-2; D is possibly TRBD1 (5 bases). V was cut by 10 bases and J by 2 bases, with 17 bases left in between. Germline-derived CDR1 and CDR2 are MDHEN and SYDVKM. The length of the CDR3 is 14 residues. In nucleotides, the CDR3 is TGTGCCACCGTCCGAGGGGCCAACAACTATGGCTACACCTTC. Translation gives CATVRGANNYGYTF.

Concerning this clonotype: At one boundary the junction diverges from the germline segment, which might be a read error. The chain recombines TRBV11-2 with TRBJ2-1, with unresolved D. Germline CDR1 reads SGHAT; CDR2 reads FQNNGV. The CDR3 totals 15 residues. CDR3 sequence: CAGSFDMGKGNAQFF. The CDR3 DNA follows: TGTGCCGGCAGTTTCGACATGGGAAAGGGCAATGCGCAGTTCTTC. Variable domain in full (rest from reference TRBV11-2 and TRBJ2-1): EAGVAQSPRYKIIEKRQSVAFWCNPISGHATLYWYQQILGQGPKLLIQFQNNGVVDDSQLPKDRFSAERLKGVDSTLKIQPAKLEDSAVYLCAGSFDMGKGNAQFFGPGTRLTVL.

A word on this clonotype: This likely comes from a read error, as the CDR3 has no conserved phenylalanine or tryptophan at its end. The chain employs TRBV5-1 and TRBJ2-1; TRBD2 might be the D (5 bases). The ends were cut back, 2 bases at V and 7 bases at J, with 13 bases in the middle. Germline CDR1 SGHRS, CDR2 YFSETQ. This CDR3 has 14 amino acids. CDR3 protein: CASSFVRARNEQFS. CDR3 in DNA: TGCGCCAGCAGCTTCGTGAGGGCTAGGAATGAGCAGTTCTCC.

The rearrangement links TRBV15 to TRBJ2-7; 7 nucleotides agree with TRBD1. Germline CDR1 reads LNHNV; CDR2 reads YYDKDF (reference sequence). This CDR3 contains 17 residues. Trimming cost V 4 bases and J 1 base; bases outside gene matches: 13. The CDR3 region is CATSNHLRDSFSYEQYF. The CDR3 DNA is TGTGCCACCAGCAACCATCTTCGGGACAGTTTTTCCTACGAGCAGTACTTC.

Turning to this clonotype: A much bigger clone sits one base away, suggesting this may be a read error. The rearrangement uses TRBV12-3 or TRBV12-4 and TRBJ2-7, with D uncertain. CDR3 length: 13 residues. The CDR3 DNA follows: TGTGCCAGCAGTTTAGACACCTCCTACAAGCAGTACTTC. It translates to CASSLDTSYKQYF.